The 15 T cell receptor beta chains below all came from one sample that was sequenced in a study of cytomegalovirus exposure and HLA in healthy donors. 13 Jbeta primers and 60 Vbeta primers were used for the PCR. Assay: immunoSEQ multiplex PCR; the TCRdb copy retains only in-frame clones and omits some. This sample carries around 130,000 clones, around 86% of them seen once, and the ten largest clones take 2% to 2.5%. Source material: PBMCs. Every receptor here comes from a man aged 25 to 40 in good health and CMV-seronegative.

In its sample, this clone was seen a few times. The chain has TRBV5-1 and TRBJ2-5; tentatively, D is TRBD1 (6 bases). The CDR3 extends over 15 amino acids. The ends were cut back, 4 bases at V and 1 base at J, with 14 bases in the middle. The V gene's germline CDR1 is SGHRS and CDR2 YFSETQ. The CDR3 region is CASSRTRGSQETQYF. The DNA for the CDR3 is TGCGCCAGCAGCCGCACTAGGGGGAGCCAAGAGACCCAGTACTTC.

The CDR3 DNA follows: TGTGCCAGCAAGAGGGTAACAGGGGGGAGTTATGGCTACACCTTC. This codes for CASKRVTGGSYGYTF. V usage is TRBV2 and J usage is TRBJ1-2; 8 bases agree with TRBD1. Germline trimming cut 7 bases from V and 5 bases from J; bases unmatched to any gene: 12. CDR1 SNHLY and CDR2 FYNNEI come from the germline V gene. CDR3 size: 15 residues.

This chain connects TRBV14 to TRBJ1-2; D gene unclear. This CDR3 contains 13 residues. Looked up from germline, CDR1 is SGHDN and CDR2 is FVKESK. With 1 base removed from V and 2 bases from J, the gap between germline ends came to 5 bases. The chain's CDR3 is CASSQAGNYGYTF. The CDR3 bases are TGTGCCAGCAGCCAAGCGGGGAACTATGGCTACACCTTC.

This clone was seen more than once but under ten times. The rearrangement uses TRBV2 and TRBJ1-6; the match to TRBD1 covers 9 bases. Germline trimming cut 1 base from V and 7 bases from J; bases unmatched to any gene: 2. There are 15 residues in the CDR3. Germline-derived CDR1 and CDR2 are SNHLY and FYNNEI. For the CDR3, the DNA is TGTGCCAGCAGTGAAGAGGGACAGGGAAATTCACCCCTCCACTTT. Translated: CASSEEGQGNSPLHF.

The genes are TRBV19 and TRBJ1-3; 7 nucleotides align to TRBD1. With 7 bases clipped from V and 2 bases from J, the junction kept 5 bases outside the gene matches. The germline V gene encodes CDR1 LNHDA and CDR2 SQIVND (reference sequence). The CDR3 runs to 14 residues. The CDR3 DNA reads TGTGCCAGTAAGGTCGGACAGGCTGGAAACACCATATATTTT. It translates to CASKVGQAGNTIYF.

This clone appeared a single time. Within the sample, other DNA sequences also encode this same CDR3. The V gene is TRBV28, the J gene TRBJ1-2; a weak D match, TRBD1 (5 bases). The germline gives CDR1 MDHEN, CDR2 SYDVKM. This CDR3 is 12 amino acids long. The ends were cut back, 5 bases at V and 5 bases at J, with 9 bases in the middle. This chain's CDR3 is CASSPTGYGYTF. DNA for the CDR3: TGTGCCAGCAGTCCCACAGGTTATGGCTACACCTTC.

The CDR3 region has the DNA TGCGCCAGCAGCCAAGATCTAGCGGGGACCCAAGAGACCCAGTACTTC. Translated: CASSQDLAGTQETQYF. The V gene is TRBV4-3, the J gene TRBJ2-5, with 9 nucleotides matching TRBD2. CDR3 length: 16 residues. Germline lookup yields CDR1 LGHNA and CDR2 YSLEER. V lost 0 bases and J lost 1; bases outside the gene matches: 3.

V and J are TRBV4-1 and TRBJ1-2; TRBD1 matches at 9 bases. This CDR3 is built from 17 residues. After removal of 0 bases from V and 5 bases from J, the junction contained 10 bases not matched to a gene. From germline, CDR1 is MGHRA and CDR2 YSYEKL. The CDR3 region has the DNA TGCGCCAGCAGCCAAGAGAGCGTGCGACAGGGGGAGTATGGCTACACCTTC. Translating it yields CASSQESVRQGEYGYTF.

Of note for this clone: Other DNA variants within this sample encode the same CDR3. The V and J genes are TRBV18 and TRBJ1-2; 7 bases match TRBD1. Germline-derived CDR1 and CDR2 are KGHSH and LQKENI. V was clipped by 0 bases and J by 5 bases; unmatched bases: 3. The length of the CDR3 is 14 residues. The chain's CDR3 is CASSPPSRGYGYTF. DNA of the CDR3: TGTGCCAGCTCACCACCTTCCAGGGGGTATGGCTACACCTTC. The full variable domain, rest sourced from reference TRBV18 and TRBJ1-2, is NAGVMQNPRHLVRRRGQEARLRCSPMKGHSHVYWYRQLPEEGLKFMVYLQKENIIDESGMPKERFSAEFPKEGPSILRIQQVVRGDSAAYFCASSPPSRGYGYTFGSGTRLTVV.

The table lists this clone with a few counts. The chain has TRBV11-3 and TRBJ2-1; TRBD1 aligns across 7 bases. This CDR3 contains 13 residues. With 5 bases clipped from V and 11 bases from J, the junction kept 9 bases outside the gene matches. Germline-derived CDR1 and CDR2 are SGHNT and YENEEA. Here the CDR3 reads CASSLADRQKQFF. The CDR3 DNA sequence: TGTGCCAGCAGCCTTGCGGACAGGCAGAAGCAGTTCTTC.

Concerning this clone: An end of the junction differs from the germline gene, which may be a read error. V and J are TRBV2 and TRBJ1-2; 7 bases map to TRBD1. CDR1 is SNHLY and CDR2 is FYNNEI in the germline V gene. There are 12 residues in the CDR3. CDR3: CAGRGAVYGYTF. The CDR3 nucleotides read TGTGCCGGCAGGGGGGCGGTCTATGGCTACACCTTC.

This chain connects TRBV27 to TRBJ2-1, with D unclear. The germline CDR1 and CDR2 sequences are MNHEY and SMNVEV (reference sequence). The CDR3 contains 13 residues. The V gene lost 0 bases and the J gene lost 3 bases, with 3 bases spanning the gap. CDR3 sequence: CASSLSRYNEQFF. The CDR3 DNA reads TGTGCCAGCAGTTTATCCCGCTACAATGAGCAGTTCTTC.

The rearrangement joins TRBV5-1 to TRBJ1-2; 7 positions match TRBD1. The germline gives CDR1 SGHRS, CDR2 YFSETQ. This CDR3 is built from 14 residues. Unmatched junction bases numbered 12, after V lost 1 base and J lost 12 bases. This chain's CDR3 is CASSLLGTEEEHTF. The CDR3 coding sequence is TGCGCCAGCAGCTTGCTCGGGACAGAAGAAGAGCACACCTTC.

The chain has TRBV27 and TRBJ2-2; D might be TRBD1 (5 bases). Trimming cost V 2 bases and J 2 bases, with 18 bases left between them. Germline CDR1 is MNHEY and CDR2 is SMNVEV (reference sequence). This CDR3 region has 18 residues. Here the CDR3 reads CASSLPPRQGFNTGELFF. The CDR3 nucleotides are TGTGCCAGCAGTTTACCCCCCCGGCAGGGATTCAACACCGGGGAGCTGTTTTTT.

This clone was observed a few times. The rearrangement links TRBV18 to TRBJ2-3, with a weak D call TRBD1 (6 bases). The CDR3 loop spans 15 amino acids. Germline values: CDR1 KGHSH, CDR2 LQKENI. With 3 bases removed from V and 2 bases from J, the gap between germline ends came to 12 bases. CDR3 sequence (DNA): TGTGCCAGCTCACCGAAAGGGGGTTACACAGATACGCAGTATTTT. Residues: CASSPKGGYTDTQYF.